The source of this T cell receptor beta chain is a study of CD8 T cells in Susac syndrome. Background on the study: Within the group of sequenced Susac syndrome patients, over 5 had active disease and eight or nine were in remission.

The recently defined diagnostic criteria for definite or probable disease were met by the Susac syndrome patients. TEMRA cells were FACS-enriched, and CD8+ and CD4+ T cells were isolated negatively. J lost 10 bases, V lost 4 bases, and 9 bases had no gene match. The CDR3 has 14 amino acids. Germline loops: CDR1 SGHDT, CDR2 YYEEEE. With random hexamers, reverse transcription was performed on about 0.5 to 1 ug of RNA. One entry per CDR3 protein, called by TCRdb with MiXCR from the immunoSEQ multiplex PCR reads. The sample holds about 83,000 distinct CDR3 sequences, approximately 96% seen once. The clonotype comes from a human donor with Susac syndrome. Source material: CD8+ T cells from PBMCs. The rearrangement uses TRBV5-6 and TRBJ2-1; TRBD1 agrees at 9 bases. The CDR3 sequence: CASSPRDRAWEQFF. Written as DNA, the CDR3 is TGTGCCAGCAGCCCAAGGGACAGGGCATGGGAGCAGTTCTTC.